This T cell receptor (beta chain) stems from a study of beta chain features in type 1 diabetes. V shed 1 base and J shed 4 bases, with 7 bases lying between them. CDR3 length: 13 amino acids. In germline, CDR1 is MNHNS, CDR2 SASEGT. The study, taken as a whole, reports: The study found moderately but significantly shorter TCRB CDR3s in all four CD4+ subsets of Type 1 diabetes patients.

As every portion of the isolated RNA was reverse transcribed, the sequencing read expressed TCRB transcripts. Clones were read by immunoSEQ multiplex PCR, and TCRdb kept only the in-frame ones, dropping some. This table has hundreds of thousands of clones, roughly 13% appearing once. This clone was counted between two and nine times. Its antigen is undetermined. This receptor was identified in a man between 18 and 35 years old with type 1 diabetes. The chain links TRBV6-1 to TRBJ2-5, with a tentative D call TRBD1 (6 bases). Material: naive CD4+ T cells from blood. CDR3: CASSEVDRETQYF. The CDR3 nucleotides are TGTGCCAGCAGTGAAGTGGACAGAGAGACCCAGTACTTC.